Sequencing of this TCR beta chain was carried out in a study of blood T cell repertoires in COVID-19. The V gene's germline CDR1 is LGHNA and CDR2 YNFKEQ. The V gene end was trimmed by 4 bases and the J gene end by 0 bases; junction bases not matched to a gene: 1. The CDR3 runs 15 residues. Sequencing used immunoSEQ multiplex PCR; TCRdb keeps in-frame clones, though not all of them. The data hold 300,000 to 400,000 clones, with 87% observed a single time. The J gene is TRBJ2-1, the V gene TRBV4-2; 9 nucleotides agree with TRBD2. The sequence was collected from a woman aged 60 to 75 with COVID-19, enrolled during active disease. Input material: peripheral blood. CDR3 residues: CASSRSGGSYNEQFF. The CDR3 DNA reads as TGTGCCAGCAGCCGTAGCGGGGGCTCCTACAATGAGCAGTTCTTC.